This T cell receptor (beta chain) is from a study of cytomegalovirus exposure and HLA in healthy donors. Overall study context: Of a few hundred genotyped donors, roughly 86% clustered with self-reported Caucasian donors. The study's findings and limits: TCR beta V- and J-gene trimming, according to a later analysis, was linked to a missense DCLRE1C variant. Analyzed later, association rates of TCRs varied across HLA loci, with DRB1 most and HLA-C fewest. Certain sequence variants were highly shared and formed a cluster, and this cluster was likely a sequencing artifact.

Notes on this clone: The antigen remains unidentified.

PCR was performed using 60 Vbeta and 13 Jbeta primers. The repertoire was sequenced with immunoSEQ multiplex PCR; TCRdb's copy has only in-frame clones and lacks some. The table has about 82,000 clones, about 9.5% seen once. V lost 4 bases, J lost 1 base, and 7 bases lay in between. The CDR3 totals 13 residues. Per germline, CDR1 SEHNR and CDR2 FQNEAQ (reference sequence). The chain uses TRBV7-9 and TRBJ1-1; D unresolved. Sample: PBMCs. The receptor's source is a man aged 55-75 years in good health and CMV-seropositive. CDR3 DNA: TGTGCCAGCAGCTCGTCAGGGAACACTGAAGCTTTCTTT. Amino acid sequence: CASSSSGNTEAFF.